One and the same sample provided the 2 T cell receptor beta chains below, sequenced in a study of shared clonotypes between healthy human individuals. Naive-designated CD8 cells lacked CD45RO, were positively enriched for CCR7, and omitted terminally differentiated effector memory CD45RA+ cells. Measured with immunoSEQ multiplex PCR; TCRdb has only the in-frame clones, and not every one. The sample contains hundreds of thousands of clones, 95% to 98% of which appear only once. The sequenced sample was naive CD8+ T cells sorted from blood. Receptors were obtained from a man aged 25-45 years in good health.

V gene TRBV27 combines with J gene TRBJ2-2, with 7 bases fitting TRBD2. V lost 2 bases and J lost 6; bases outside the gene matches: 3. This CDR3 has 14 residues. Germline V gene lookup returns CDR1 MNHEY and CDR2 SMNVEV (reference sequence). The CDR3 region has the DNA TGTGCCAGCAGTTTAGGGGGGGAGTCCGGGGAGCTGTTTTTT. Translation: CASSLGGESGELFF.

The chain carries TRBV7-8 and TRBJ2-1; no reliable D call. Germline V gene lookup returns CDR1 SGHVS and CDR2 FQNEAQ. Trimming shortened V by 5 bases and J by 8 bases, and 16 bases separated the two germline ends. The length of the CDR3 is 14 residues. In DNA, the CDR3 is TGTGCCAGCAGCCTAGGTAATCCGTTGGATGAGCAGTTCTTC. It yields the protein CASSLGNPLDEQFF.